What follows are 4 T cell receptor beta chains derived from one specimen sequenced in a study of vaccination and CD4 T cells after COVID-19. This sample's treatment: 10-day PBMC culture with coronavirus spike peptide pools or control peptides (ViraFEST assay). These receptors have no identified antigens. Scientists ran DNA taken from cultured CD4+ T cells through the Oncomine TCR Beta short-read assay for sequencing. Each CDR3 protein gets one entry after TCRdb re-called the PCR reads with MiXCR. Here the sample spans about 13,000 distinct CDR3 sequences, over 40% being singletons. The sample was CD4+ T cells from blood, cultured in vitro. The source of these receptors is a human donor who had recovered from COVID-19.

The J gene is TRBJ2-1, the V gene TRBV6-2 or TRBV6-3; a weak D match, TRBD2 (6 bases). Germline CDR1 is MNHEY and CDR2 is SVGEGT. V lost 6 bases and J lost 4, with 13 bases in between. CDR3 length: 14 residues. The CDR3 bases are TGTGCCAGCAGGGCTCGCGGGGAATACAATGAGCAGTTCTTC. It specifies CASRARGEYNEQFF.

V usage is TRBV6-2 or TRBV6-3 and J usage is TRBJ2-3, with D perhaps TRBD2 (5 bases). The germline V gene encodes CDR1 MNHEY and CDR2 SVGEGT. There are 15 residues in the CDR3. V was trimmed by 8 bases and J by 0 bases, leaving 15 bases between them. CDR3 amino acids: CASGSGTMSTDTQYF. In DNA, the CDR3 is TGTGCCAGCGGGTCGGGAACAATGAGCACAGATACGCAGTATTTT.

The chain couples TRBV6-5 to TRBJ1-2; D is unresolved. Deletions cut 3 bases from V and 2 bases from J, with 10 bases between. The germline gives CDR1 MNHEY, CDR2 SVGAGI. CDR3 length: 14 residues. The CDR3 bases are TGTGCCAGCAGTTATGGTGTTTCCAACTATGGCTACACCTTC. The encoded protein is CASSYGVSNYGYTF.

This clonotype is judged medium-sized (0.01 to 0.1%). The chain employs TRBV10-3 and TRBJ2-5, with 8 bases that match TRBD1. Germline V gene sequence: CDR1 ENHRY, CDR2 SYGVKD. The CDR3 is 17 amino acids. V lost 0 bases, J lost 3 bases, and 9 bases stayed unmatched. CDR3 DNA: TGTGCCATCAGTGAGTCTCGTTTGGGGACAGGAGAAGAGACCCAGTACTTC. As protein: CAISESRLGTGEETQYF.